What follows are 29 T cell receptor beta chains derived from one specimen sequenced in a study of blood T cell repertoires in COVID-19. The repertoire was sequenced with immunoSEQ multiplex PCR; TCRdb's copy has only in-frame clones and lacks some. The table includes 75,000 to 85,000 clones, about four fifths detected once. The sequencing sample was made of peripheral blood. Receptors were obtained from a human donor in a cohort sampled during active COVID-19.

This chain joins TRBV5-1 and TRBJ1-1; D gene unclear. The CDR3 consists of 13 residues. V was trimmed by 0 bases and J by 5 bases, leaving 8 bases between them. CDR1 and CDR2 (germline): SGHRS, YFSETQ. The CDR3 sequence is CASSLDSWTEAFF. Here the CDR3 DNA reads TGCGCCAGCAGCTTGGACAGTTGGACTGAAGCTTTCTTT.

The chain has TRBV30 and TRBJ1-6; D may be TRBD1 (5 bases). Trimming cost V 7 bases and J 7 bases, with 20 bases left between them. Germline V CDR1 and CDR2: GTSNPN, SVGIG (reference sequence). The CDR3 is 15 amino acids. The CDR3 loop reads CASVAGLTGNSPLHF. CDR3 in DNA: TGTGCCTCGGTTGCCGGGCTTACAGGAAATTCACCCCTCCACTTT.

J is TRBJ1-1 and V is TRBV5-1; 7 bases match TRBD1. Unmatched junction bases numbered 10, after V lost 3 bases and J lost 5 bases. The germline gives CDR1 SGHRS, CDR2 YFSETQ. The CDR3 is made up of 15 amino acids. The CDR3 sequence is CASSSGDRELTEAFF. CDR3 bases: TGCGCCAGCAGCTCCGGTGACAGGGAGTTGACTGAAGCTTTCTTT.

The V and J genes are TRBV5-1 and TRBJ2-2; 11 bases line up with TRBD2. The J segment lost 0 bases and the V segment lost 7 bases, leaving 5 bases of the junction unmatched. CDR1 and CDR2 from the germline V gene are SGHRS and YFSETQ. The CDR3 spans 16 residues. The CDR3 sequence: CASAPSGGTNTGELFF. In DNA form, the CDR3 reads TGCGCCAGCGCGCCTAGCGGGGGGACGAACACCGGGGAGCTGTTTTTT.

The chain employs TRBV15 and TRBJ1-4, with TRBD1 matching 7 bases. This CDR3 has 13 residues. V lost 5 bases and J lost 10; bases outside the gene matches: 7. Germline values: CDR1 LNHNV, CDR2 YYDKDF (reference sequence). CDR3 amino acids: CATSQDRKPKLFF. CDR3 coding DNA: TGTGCCACCAGCCAGGACAGGAAACCAAAACTGTTTTTT.

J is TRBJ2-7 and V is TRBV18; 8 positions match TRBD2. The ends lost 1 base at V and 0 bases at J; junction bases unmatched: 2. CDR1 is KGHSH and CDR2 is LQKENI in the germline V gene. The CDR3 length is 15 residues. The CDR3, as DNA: TGTGCCAGCTCACCACAGCGGGAGAGCTCCTACGAGCAGTACTTC. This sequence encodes CASSPQRESSYEQYF.

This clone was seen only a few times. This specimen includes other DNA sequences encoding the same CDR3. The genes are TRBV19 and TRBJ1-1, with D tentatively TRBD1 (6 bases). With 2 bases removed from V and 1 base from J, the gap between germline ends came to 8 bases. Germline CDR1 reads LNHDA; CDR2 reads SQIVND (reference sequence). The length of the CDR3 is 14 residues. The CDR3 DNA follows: TGTGCCAGTAGTATATACAGGGCGAACACTGAAGCTTTCTTT. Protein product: CASSIYRANTEAFF.

The CDR3: CASPAPGQGANGNTIYF. The CDR3 DNA follows: TGTGCCAGTCCCGCGCCCGGACAGGGGGCAAATGGAAACACCATATATTTT. V is TRBV21-1 and J is TRBJ1-3; the D call TRBD1 from the table was never checked on the DNA. TRBV21-1 constitutes a pseudogene. The CDR3 is made up of 17 amino acids.

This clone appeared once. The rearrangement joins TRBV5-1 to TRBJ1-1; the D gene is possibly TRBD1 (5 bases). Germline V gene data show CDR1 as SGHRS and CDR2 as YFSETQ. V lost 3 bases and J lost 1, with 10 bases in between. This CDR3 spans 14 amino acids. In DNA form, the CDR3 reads TGCGCCAGCAGCTATGGCGGGGGGAACACTGAAGCTTTCTTT. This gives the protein CASSYGGGNTEAFF.

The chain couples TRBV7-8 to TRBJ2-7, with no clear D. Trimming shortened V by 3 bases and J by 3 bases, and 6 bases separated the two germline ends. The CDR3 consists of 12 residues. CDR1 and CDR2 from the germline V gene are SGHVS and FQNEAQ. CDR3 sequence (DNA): TGTGCCAGCAGCTTTCCAGGCTACGAGCAGTACTTC. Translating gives CASSFPGYEQYF.

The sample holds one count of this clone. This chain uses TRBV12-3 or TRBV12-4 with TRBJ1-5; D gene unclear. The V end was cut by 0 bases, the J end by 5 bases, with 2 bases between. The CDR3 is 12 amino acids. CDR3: CASSLAYQPQHF. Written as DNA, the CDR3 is TGTGCCAGCAGTTTAGCCTATCAGCCCCAGCATTTT.

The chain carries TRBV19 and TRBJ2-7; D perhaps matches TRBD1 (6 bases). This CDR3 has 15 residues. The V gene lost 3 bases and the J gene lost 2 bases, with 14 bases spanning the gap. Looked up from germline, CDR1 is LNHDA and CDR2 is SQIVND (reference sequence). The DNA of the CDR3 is TGTGCCAGTAGTATGGGACACCCGCCCCCCTACGAGCAGTACTTC. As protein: CASSMGHPPPYEQYF. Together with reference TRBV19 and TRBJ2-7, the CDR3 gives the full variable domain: DGGITQSPKYLFRKEGQNVTLSCEQNLNHDAMYWYRQDPGQGLRLIYYSQIVNDFQKGDIAEGYSVSREKKESFPLTVTSAQKNPTAFYLCASSMGHPPPYEQYFGPGTRLTVT.

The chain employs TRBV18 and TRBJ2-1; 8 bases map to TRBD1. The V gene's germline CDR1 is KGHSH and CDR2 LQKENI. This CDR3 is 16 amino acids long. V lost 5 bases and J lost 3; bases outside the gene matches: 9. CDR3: CASSSPGGADYNEQFF. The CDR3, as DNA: TGTGCCAGCTCAAGTCCAGGGGGCGCCGACTACAATGAGCAGTTCTTC.

CDR3 sequence: CASSRATSGFTDTQYF. CDR3 sequence (DNA): TGTGCCAGCAGCCGCGCGACTAGCGGATTCACAGATACGCAGTATTTT. The chain is built from TRBV5-8 and TRBJ2-3, with TRBD2 identical over 9 bases. The V gene's germline CDR1 is SGHTS and CDR2 YDEGEE. Germline trimming cut 4 bases from V and 2 bases from J; bases unmatched to any gene: 8. The CDR3 spans 16 residues.

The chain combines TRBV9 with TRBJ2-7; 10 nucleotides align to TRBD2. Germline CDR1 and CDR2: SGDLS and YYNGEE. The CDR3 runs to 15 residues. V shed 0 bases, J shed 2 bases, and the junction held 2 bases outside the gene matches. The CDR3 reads CASSVGGLAAYEQYF. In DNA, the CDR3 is TGTGCCAGCAGCGTAGGAGGACTAGCGGCCTACGAGCAGTACTTC.

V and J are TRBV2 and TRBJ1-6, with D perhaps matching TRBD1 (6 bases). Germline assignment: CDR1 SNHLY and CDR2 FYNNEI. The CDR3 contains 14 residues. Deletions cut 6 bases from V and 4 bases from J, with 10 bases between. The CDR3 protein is CASSVQGYNSPLHF. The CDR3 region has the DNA TGTGCCAGCAGCGTACAGGGTTATAATTCACCCCTCCACTTT.

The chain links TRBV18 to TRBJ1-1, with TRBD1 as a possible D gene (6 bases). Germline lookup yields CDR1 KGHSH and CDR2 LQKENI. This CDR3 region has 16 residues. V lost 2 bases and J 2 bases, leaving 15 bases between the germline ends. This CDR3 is CASSPSGQQGNTEAFF. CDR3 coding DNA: TGTGCCAGCTCACCAAGCGGCCAACAGGGAAACACTGAAGCTTTCTTT.

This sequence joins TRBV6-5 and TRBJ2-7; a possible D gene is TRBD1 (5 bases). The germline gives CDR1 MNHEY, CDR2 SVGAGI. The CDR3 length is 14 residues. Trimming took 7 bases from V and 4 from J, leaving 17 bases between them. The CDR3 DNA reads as TGTGCCAGCAACCAGGGATCGTTGGTTTACGAGCAGTACTTC. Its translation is CASNQGSLVYEQYF.

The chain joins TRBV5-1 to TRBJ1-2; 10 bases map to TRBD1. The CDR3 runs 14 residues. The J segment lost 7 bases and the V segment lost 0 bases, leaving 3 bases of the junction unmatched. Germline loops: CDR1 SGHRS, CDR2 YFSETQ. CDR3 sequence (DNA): TGCGCCAGCAGCTTGGGACAGGGGGCGGGTGGCTACACCTTC. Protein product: CASSLGQGAGGYTF.

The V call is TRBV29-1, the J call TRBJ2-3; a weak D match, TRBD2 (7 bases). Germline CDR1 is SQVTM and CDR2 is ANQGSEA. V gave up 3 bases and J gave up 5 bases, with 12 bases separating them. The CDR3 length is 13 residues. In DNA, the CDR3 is TGCAGCGTTGACTGGGGAGGGGGAGATACGCAGTATTTT. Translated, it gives CSVDWGGGDTQYF.

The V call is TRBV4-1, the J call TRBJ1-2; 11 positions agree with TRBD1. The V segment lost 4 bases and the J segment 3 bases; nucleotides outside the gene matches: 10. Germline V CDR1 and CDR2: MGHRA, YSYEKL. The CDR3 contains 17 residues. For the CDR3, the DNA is TGCGCCAGCAGCCGCCGGACAGGGGGCGGAAGCCACTATGGCTACACCTTC. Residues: CASSRRTGGGSHYGYTF.

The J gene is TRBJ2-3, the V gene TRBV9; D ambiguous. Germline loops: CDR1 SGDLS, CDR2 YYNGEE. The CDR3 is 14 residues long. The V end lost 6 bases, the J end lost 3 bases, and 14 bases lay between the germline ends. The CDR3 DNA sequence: TGTGCCAGCACCCCGATCCTGAGGACAGATACGCAGTATTTT. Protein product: CASTPILRTDTQYF.

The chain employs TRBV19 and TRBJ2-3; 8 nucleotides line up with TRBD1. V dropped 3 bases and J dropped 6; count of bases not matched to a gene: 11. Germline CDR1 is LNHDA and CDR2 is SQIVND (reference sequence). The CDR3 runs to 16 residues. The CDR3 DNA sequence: TGTGCCAGTAGTATTTCCGGACAGGGCTATACGGATACGCAGTATTTT. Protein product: CASSISGQGYTDTQYF.

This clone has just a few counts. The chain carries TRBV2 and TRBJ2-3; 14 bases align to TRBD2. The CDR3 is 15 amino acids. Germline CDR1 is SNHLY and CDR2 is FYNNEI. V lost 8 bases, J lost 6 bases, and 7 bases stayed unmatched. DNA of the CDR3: TGTGCCAGCGGACAGGGGACTAGCGGGGGTGATACGCAGTATTTT. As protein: CASGQGTSGGDTQYF.

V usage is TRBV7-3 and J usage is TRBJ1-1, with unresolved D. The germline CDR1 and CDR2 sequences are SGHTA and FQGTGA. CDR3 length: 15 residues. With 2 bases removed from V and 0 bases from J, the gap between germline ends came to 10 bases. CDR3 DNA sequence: TGTGCCAGCAGCTTATCACCGGGGATGAACACTGAAGCTTTCTTT. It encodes CASSLSPGMNTEAFF.

The CDR3 here is CASSPTGFYGYTF. The DNA for the CDR3 is TGTGCCAGCAGTCCGACAGGGTTTTATGGCTACACCTTC. The rearrangement links TRBV6-5 to TRBJ1-2; TRBD1 matches at 7 bases. Per germline, CDR1 MNHEY and CDR2 SVGAGI. Trimming at V came to 5 bases and at J to 5 bases, leaving 5 bases not matched to a gene. The length of the CDR3 is 13 residues.

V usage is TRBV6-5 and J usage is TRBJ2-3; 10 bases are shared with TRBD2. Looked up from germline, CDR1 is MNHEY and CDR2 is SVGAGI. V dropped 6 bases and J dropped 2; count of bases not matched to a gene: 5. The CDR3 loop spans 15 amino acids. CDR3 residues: CASRLAGANTDTQYF. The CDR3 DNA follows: TGTGCCAGCAGGCTAGCGGGGGCCAACACAGATACGCAGTATTTT.

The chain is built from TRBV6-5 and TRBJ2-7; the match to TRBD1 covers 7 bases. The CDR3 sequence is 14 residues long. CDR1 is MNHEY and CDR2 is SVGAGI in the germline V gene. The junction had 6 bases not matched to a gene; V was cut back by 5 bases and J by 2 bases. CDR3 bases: TGTGCCAGCAGTCAAAGGGACAGCCCCTACGAGCAGTACTTC. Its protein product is CASSQRDSPYEQYF.

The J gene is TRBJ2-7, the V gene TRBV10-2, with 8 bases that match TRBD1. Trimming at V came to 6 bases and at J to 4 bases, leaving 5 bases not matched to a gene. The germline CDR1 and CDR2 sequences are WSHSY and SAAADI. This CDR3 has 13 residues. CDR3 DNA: TGCGCCAGCAGCGGTGGGACAGGATACGAGCAGTACTTC. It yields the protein CASSGGTGYEQYF.